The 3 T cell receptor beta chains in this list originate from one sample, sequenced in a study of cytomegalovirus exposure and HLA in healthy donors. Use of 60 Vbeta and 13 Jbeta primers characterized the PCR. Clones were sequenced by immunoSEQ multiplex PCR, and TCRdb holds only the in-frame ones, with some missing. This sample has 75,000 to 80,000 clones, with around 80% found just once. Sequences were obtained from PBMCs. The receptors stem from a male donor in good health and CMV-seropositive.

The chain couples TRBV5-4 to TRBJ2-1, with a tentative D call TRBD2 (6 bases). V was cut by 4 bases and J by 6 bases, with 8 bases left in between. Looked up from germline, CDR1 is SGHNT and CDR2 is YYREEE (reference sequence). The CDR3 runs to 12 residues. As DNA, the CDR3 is TGTGCCAGCAGCGGGGACTCCAATGAGCAGTTCTTC. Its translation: CASSGDSNEQFF.

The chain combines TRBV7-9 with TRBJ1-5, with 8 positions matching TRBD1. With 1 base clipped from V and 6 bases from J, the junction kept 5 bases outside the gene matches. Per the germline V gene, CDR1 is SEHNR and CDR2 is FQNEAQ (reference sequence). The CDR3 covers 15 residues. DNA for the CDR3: TGTGCCAGCAGCTTAGGGACAGGGATATTTCAGCCCCAGCATTTT. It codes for CASSLGTGIFQPQHF. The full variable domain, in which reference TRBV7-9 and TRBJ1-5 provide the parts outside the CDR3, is DTGVSQNPRHKITKRGQNVTFRCDPISEHNRLYWYRQTLGQGPEFLTYFQNEAQLEKSRLLSDRFSAERPKGSFSTLEIQRTEQGDSAMYLCASSLGTGIFQPQHFGDGTRLSIL.

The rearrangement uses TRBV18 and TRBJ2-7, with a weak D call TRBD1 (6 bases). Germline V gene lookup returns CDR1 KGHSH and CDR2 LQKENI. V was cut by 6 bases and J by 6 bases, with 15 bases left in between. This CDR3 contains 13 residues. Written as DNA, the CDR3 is TGTGCCAGCTCTCTCAACAGGGATGGCGAGCAGTACTTC. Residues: CASSLNRDGEQYF.